What follows describes a single T cell receptor beta chain. Additional DNA sequences in this sample encode the identical CDR3. This sample is part of a study of blood T cell repertoires in COVID-19. Turning to the study itself: Samples came from the United States, Italy and Spain, spanning acute and convalescent COVID-19. PBMCs, B-cell-depleted T cells, or T cells were the source of the cDNA or gDNA that made up the material.

Trimming pared 3 bases from V and 0 bases from J, leaving 3 bases between. From germline, CDR1 is KGHSH and CDR2 LQKENI. This CDR3 has 13 amino acids. Authors' analysis steps: Estimation of nucleated cell counts was performed using reference gene primer amplification. Using immunoSEQ multiplex PCR, the repertoire was profiled, and TCRdb retains in-frame clones only, with some absent. The V and J calls and clone size come from that table; D and trimming were worked out from the DNA. The sample contains around 98,000 clones, more than 70% of which appear only once. The receptor comes from a man aged 65-85 years with acute or convalescent COVID-19. The specimen was peripheral blood. The rearrangement links TRBV18 to TRBJ1-3; D is unresolved. The CDR3: CASSPSSGNTIYF. CDR3 sequence (DNA): TGTGCCAGCTCACCTAGCTCTGGAAACACCATATATTTT.